The next 2 T cell receptor beta chains were all read from a single sample in a study of blood T cell repertoires in COVID-19. Here immunoSEQ multiplex PCR was the method, and the copy in TCRdb shows in-frame clones only, minus some. This repertoire shows approximately 210,000 clones, about nine tenths found once; its top ten account for around 2.2%. Input material: peripheral blood. The source of these receptors is a man aged 25 to 45 who had recovered from COVID-19.

The chain carries TRBV4-1 and TRBJ2-5; 15 bases map to TRBD2. Germline V gene sequence: CDR1 MGHRA, CDR2 YSYEKL. This CDR3 spans 18 amino acids. The V gene end was trimmed by 4 bases and the J gene end by 4 bases; junction bases not matched to a gene: 10. CDR3 amino acids: CASSLPPGLAGGGETQYF. Written as DNA, the CDR3 is TGCGCCAGCAGCCTCCCTCCGGGACTAGCGGGGGGAGGAGAGACCCAGTACTTC.

The J gene is TRBJ1-5, the V gene TRBV6-2 or TRBV6-3, with TRBD1 matching over 7 bases. Trimming took 4 bases from V and 5 from J; bases not matched to a gene: 5. The CDR3 is made up of 14 amino acids. Per the germline V gene, CDR1 is MNHEY and CDR2 is SVGEGT. DNA for the CDR3: TGTGCCAGCAGTTTGGACAGGCAATATCAGCCCCAGCATTTT. The encoded protein is CASSLDRQYQPQHF.